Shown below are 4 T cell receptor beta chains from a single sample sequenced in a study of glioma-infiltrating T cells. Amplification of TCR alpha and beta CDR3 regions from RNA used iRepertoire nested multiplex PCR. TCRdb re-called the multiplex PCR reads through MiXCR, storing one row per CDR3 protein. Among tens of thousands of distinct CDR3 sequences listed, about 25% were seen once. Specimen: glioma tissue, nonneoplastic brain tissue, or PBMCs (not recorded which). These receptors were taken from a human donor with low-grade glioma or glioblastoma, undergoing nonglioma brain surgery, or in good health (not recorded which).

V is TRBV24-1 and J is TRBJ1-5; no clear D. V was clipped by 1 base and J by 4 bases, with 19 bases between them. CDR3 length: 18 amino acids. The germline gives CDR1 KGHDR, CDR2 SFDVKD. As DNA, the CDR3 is TGTGCCACCAGTGATTTTAAGGAGGCCAACTATAGGAATCAGCCCCAGCATTTT. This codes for CATSDFKEANYRNQPQHF.

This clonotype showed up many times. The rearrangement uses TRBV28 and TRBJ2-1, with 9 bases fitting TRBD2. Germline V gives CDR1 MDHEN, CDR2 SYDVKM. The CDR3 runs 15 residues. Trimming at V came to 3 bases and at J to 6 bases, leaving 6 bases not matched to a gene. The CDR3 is CASSLLAGYPNEQFF. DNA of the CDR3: TGTGCCAGCAGTTTGCTAGCGGGGTACCCCAATGAGCAGTTCTTC.

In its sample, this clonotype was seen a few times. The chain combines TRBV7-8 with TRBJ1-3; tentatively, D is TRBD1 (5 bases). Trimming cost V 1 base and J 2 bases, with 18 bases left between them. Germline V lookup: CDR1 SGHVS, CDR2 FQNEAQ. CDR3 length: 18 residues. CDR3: CASSLGWARDSAGNTIYF. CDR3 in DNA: TGTGCCAGCAGCTTAGGGTGGGCGAGGGACTCAGCTGGAAACACCATATATTTT.

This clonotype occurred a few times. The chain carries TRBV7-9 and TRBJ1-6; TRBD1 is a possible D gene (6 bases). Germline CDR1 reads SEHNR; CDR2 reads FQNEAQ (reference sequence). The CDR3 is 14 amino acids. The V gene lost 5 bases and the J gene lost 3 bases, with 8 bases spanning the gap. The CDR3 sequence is CASSKGHYNSPLHF. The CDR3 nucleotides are TGTGCCAGCAGCAAGGGACACTATAATTCACCCCTCCACTTT.